This entry lists 4 T cell receptor beta chains sequenced from one sample in a study of tissue T cells after allogeneic stem cell transplantation. TCRdb's table, derived via immunoSEQ multiplex PCR, lists solely in-frame clones and lacks some. Seen here are under 7,000 clones, roughly 46% observed once, and the top ten hold less than 9.5%. Sample time point: mouse harvest day 7 after allogeneic transplant. Mouse grafts combined 10^7 T-cell-depleted bone marrow cells with 10^6 splenic CD5+ T cells. Sequencing input: gut tissue. These receptors were taken from a female BALB/c mouse given C57BL/6 T cells with graft-versus-host disease after an allogeneic hematopoietic cell transplant.

In the case of this clone: Gene names are mouse gene names. Coverage ceases 1 residue before the CDR3 finishes, and the germline J gene fills in the end. This chain uses TRBV23 with TRBJ1-6; the table's D call, TRBD1, was not checked against the DNA. TRBJ1-6 is recorded as an ORF, its role being uncertain. CDR3 length: 15 residues. The germline V gene encodes CDR1 KGHTA and CDR2 FQNQQP. The CDR3 DNA, read in part, is TGCTCCAGCAGTCCGACAGCTTCCTATAATTCGCCCCTCTAC. Translation: CSSSPTASYNSPLY. The full CDR3 protein is CSSSPTASYNSPLYF.

As to this clone: Mouse gene names and germline throughout. With the read ending 1 residue before the CDR3 end, the germline J gene is used to fill in that end. This chain links TRBV26 with TRBJ1-3; D not certain. The length of the CDR3 is 14 residues. V lost 2 bases and J lost 0, with 5 bases in between. CDR1 and CDR2 from the germline V gene are KGHPV and FQNQEV (reference sequence). CDR3 amino acids: CASSLGSSGNTLYF. The part of the CDR3 DNA that was read is TGTGCCAGCAGTCTGGGCTCTTCTGGAAATACGCTCTAT.

In regard to this clone: Gene names are the mouse ones. The CDR3 goes on 1 residue after the read ends, and that part is filled in from the germline J gene. The chain recombines TRBV12-2 with TRBJ1-6; D is unclear. TRBJ1-6 is an open reading frame whose function is uncertain. Trimming left V 2 bases short and J 6 bases short, with 1 base between. The CDR3 length is 11 residues. The germline gives CDR1 SGHLS, CDR2 HYDKME. The CDR3 loop is CASSPNSPLYF. The CDR3 bases that were read are TGTGCCAGCTCTCCTAATTCGCCCCTCTAC.

To note about this clone: All gene names here are mouse names. The DNA read from the CDR3 is TGTGCCAGCAGTCGCGGGACAACTAGTGCAGAAACGCTGTAT. Protein sequence: CASSRGTTSAETLY. The complete CDR3 sequence is CASSRGTTSAETLYF. The rearrangement joins TRBV26 to TRBJ2-3, with a tentative D call TRBD1 (6 bases). The read terminates 1 residue before the CDR3 end, so the remaining end is supplied by the germline J gene. This CDR3 spans 15 amino acids. Trimming removed 4 bases at V and 0 bases at J, with 11 bases between. Germline lookup yields CDR1 KGHPV and CDR2 FQNQEV (reference sequence). The full variable domain, rest sourced from reference TRBV26 and TRBJ2-3, is NSKVIQTPRYLVKGQGQKAKMRCIPEKGHPVVFWYQQNKNNEFKFLINFQNQEVLQQIDMTEKRFSAECPSNSPCSLEIQSSEAGDSALYLCASSRGTTSAETLYFGSGTRLTVL.